A single sample is the source of the 16 T cell receptor beta chains below, sequenced in a study of blood T cell repertoires in COVID-19. The assay was immunoSEQ multiplex PCR, and TCRdb's table has in-frame clones only and misses some. Among around 360,000 clones listed, around 87% were seen once. Sequencing was performed on peripheral blood. The receptors stem from a woman aged 30 to 39 with COVID-19, enrolled during active disease.

The gene calls are TRBV2 and TRBJ2-5; 7 nucleotides agree with TRBD1. J lost 5 bases, V lost 7 bases, and 10 bases had no gene match. CDR3 size: 14 residues. The V gene's germline CDR1 is SNHLY and CDR2 FYNNEI. CDR3 in amino acids: CASKKGAGAETQYF. The DNA for the CDR3 is TGTGCCAGCAAGAAGGGGGCGGGTGCGGAGACCCAGTACTTC.

The CDR3 loop reads CSEWTNYNEQFF. The CDR3 DNA reads TGCAGCGAGTGGACAAACTACAATGAGCAGTTCTTC. The chain carries TRBV29-1 and TRBJ2-1; weak D call: TRBD1 (5 bases). The CDR3 extends over 12 amino acids. Germline CDR1 and CDR2: SQVTM and ANQGSEA. Trimming shortened V by 7 bases and J by 3 bases, and 10 bases separated the two germline ends.

This clone was counted ten times or more. Other DNA sequences in this specimen translate into the identical CDR3. The gene calls are TRBV29-1 and TRBJ1-4; 10 bases map to TRBD1. V shed 7 bases, J shed 3 bases, and the junction held 2 bases outside the gene matches. The CDR3 is made up of 13 amino acids. Germline V gene data show CDR1 as SQVTM and CDR2 as ANQGSEA. The CDR3 loop reads CSAGTGANEKLFF. The DNA for the CDR3 is TGCAGCGCGGGGACAGGGGCTAATGAAAAACTGTTTTTT.

This clone occurred once. This chain connects TRBV24-1 to TRBJ2-1; TRBD2 aligns across 11 bases. The V gene's germline CDR1 is KGHDR and CDR2 SFDVKD. The CDR3 is 20 residues long. V lost 3 bases and J lost 9; bases outside the gene matches: 21. Here the CDR3 DNA reads TGTGCCACCAGTGATCCTAACCAACCTGGTGCTAGCGGGAGGCCGGGTGAGCAGTTCTTC. Translation: CATSDPNQPGASGRPGEQFF.

This chain joins TRBV30 and TRBJ2-3; tentative D call: TRBD1 (5 bases). There are 11 residues in the CDR3. CDR1 is GTSNPN, CDR2 SVGIG, per germline (reference sequence). V was trimmed by 4 bases and J by 10 bases, leaving 12 bases between them. CDR3 in amino acids: CAWKTVSAQYF. CDR3 sequence (DNA): TGTGCCTGGAAGACAGTATCGGCGCAGTATTTT. The full variable domain, in which reference TRBV30 and TRBJ2-3 provide the parts outside the CDR3, is SQTIHQWPATLVQPVGSPLSLECTVEGTSNPNLYWYRQAAGRGLQLLFYSVGIGQISSEVPQNLSASRPQDRQFILSSKKLLLSDSGFYLCAWKTVSAQYFGPGTRLTVL.

V and J are TRBV7-2 and TRBJ2-7, with a tentative D call TRBD1 (9 bases). Between the trimmed V and J ends, which lost 1 base and 0 bases, there was a span of 19 bases. The length of the CDR3 is 18 residues. The germline gives CDR1 SGHTA, CDR2 FQGNSA. CDR3 nucleotides: TGTGCCAGCAGCTTAGAGGGACAGGGAACTAGCGGCTCCTACGAGCAGTACTTC. Its translation: CASSLEGQGTSGSYEQYF.

The chain employs TRBV29-1 and TRBJ2-7, with D uncertain. CDR3 length equals 13 residues. Germline-derived CDR1 and CDR2 are SQVTM and ANQGSEA. Trimming took 6 bases from V and 3 from J, leaving 15 bases between them. The CDR3 region is CSVVWAEVYEQYF. DNA of the CDR3: TGCAGCGTCGTTTGGGCCGAAGTCTACGAGCAGTACTTC.

Points on this clone: Other DNA sequences in the sample encode the same CDR3. The gene calls are TRBV3-1 (or the pseudogene TRBV3-2) and TRBJ1-6, with D unresolved. Germline CDR1 is LGHDT and CDR2 is YNNKEL (reference sequence). The CDR3 has 13 residues. Deletions cut 0 bases from V and 9 bases from J, with 6 bases between. The CDR3 DNA is TGTGCCAGCAGCCAAGACAGCGGTTCACCCCTCCACTTT. It encodes CASSQDSGSPLHF.

CDR3 amino acids: CASSLNPFGRSSYEQYF. CDR3 coding DNA: TGTGCCAGCAGCCTTAACCCCTTTGGGCGAAGCTCCTACGAGCAGTACTTC. The chain recombines TRBV28 with TRBJ2-7; no clear D gene. The CDR3 spans 17 residues. V shed 6 bases and J shed 0 bases, with 21 bases lying between them. Per the germline V gene, CDR1 is MDHEN and CDR2 is SYDVKM.

J is TRBJ2-2 and V is TRBV2; 7 bases agree with TRBD1. The CDR3 has 15 residues. CDR1 and CDR2 from the germline V gene are SNHLY and FYNNEI. J lost 5 bases, V lost 6 bases, and 9 bases had no gene match. CDR3 loop: CASSPYRGSTGELFF. CDR3 bases: TGTGCCAGCAGCCCGTACAGGGGTAGTACCGGGGAGCTGTTTTTT.

This chain uses TRBV4-1 with TRBJ2-7; 9 bases map to TRBD2. The J segment lost 7 bases and the V segment lost 1 base, leaving 8 bases of the junction unmatched. The length of the CDR3 is 15 residues. Germline assignment: CDR1 MGHRA and CDR2 YSYEKL. CDR3 sequence: CASSQAPREGGEQYF. CDR3 coding DNA: TGCGCCAGCAGCCAAGCCCCGCGGGAGGGGGGAGAGCAGTACTTC.

CDR3 loop: CASSVATGGLAGNNEQFF. The CDR3 DNA reads TGTGCCAGCAGCGTAGCTACAGGGGGGCTAGCGGGGAACAATGAGCAGTTCTTC. This rearrangement joins TRBV9 to TRBJ2-1, with D possibly being TRBD2 (9 bases). Germline assignment: CDR1 SGDLS and CDR2 YYNGEE. The CDR3 covers 18 residues. Trimming pared 0 bases from V and 5 bases from J, leaving 21 bases between.

The chain has TRBV10-1 and TRBJ2-3, with 11 bases fitting TRBD2. The CDR3 runs to 16 residues. Germline CDR1 and CDR2: WNHNN and SYGVQD (reference sequence). V was clipped by 3 bases and J by 2 bases; unmatched bases: 4. The CDR3 is CASSDGTSGITDTQYF. DNA of the CDR3: TGCGCCAGCAGTGATGGGACTAGCGGAATCACAGATACGCAGTATTTT.

In this sample, this clone turned up once. The V call is TRBV2, the J call TRBJ2-2, with a weak D call TRBD2 (6 bases). V dropped 1 base and J dropped 0 bases, with 9 bases sitting between them. This CDR3 contains 16 residues. Germline values: CDR1 SNHLY, CDR2 FYNNEI. The DNA of the CDR3 is TGTGCCAGCAGTGAAGTTCCGGGAGCGAACACCGGGGAGCTGTTTTTT. Its protein is CASSEVPGANTGELFF.

The chain links TRBV10-2 to TRBJ2-3; tentative D call: TRBD1 (5 bases). Germline CDR1 and CDR2: WSHSY and SAAADI. The V end was cut by 6 bases, the J end by 3 bases, with 10 bases between. The CDR3 sequence is 13 residues long. The CDR3 region has the DNA TGCGCCAGCAGGGGCAGGGATACAGATACGCAGTATTTT. Protein: CASRGRDTDTQYF.

The J gene is TRBJ2-7, the V gene TRBV11-2; 10 bases align to TRBD2. Trimming removed 2 bases from V and 6 bases from J; junction bases left unmatched: 4. From germline, CDR1 is SGHAT and CDR2 FQNNGV. The CDR3 loop spans 14 amino acids. This CDR3 reads CASSLLAGAREQYF. Written as DNA, the CDR3 is TGTGCCAGCAGCTTACTAGCGGGAGCTCGCGAGCAGTACTTC.